This TCR beta chain was recovered during a study of PD-1 blockade in mismatch repair-deficient tumors. Profiled with immunoSEQ multiplex PCR; TCRdb holds only in-frame clones, not every one. Seen here are around 110,000 clones, over 65% observed once, and the top ten hold about 4.7%. TCR sequencing covered a few patients who responded to pembrolizumab. Trimming removed 2 bases from V and 0 bases from J; junction bases left unmatched: 5. In germline, CDR1 is MGHRA, CDR2 YSYEKL. The CDR3 runs to 16 residues. The input for sequencing was peripheral blood, taken roughly 13 months after starting pembrolizumab. This sequence joins TRBV4-1 and TRBJ2-3; 7 bases are a match to TRBD2. This receptor was taken from an adult with mismatch repair-deficient cancer. The DNA of the CDR3 is TGCGCCAGCAGCCAAAAGAGCGGGACCAGCACAGATACGCAGTATTTT. This codes for CASSQKSGTSTDTQYF.